These T cell receptor beta chains were read from a single sample in a study of neurological immune-mediated disorders. TCRdb independently ran MiXCR on the 5' RACE reads; one entry per CDR3 protein. The data contain 55,000 or so distinct CDR3 sequences, roughly 4.4% of them singletons. Sequencing input: PBMCs. The receptors come from a man aged 50 to 60 with multiple sclerosis. Each CDR3 is given with its conserved first and last residue. The order of the fields is clone size, J gene, V gene, D gene, CDR3 protein. D genes are given only for firm matches. Size values are once, few and many counts, or a class for expanded clones, and some rows have none.

few TRBJ1-6 TRBV4-1 - CASSQDKYTHLGSPLNF
many TRBJ2-3 TRBV10-3 - CAISEPAGTTDTQYF
many TRBJ2-7 TRBV9 - CASSVAGAHTYEQYF
- TRBJ1-6 TRBV20-1 - CSSTGKGKSPLHF
many TRBJ2-7 TRBV6-6 - CASSYPGTLRF
few TRBJ2-1 TRBV18 TRBD1 CASSLYRGLSEQFF
- TRBJ2-7 TRBV5-1 - CASSSGTAHEQYF
many TRBJ1-5 TRBV20-1 - CSARVGGMSGQPQHF
many TRBJ2-4 TRBV11-3 - CASSFSTLAKNIQYF
many TRBJ2-1 TRBV5-1 TRBD1 CASSFYRGINEQFF
few TRBJ1-1 TRBV29-1 - CSVPGGGHTEAFF
many TRBJ2-1 TRBV29-1 TRBD2 CSVEGLAEGYNEQFF
many TRBJ2-7 TRBV20-1 TRBD2 CSARSVGKGLAGYEQYF
many TRBJ2-2 TRBV28 - CASRRPTGELFF
many TRBJ2-3 TRBV7-8 - CASSLDSSDTQYF
many TRBJ2-3 TRBV20-1 TRBD2 CSAQLGLAGLTDTQYF
many TRBJ2-2 TRBV5-5 TRBD1 CASSWDRDDGELFF
few TRBJ2-5 TRBV28 TRBD2 CASSSQAGKEETQYF
many TRBJ1-5 TRBV28 - CASSGMDNQPQHF
many TRBJ2-3 TRBV5-1 TRBD2 CASSPGGTQTDTQYF
many TRBJ2-7 TRBV12-3/TRBV12-4 TRBD2 CASSFGLLAGVSTYEQYF
- TRBJ2-7 TRBV7-9 TRBD1 CASSLADRAGEQYF
few TRBJ2-7 TRBV5-1 TRBD1 CASSLTTGTEYEQYF
many TRBJ2-2 TRBV27 TRBD1 CASSLYRGPTGELFF
- TRBJ2-7 TRBV6-5 - CASSYTTAFYEQYF
many TRBJ2-1 TRBV7-6 TRBD2 CASSLEAGAYNEQFF
many TRBJ2-1 TRBV5-5 - CASSLPSGDEQFF
many TRBJ2-7 TRBV4-2 TRBD2 CASSSSGSSYEQYF
many TRBJ1-1 TRBV5-1 TRBD1 CASSYAGTGGPRGTEAFF